The 6 T cell receptor beta chains below all came from one sample that was sequenced in a study of blood T cells in healthy people across ages. A J-beta primer mix and a sample-barcoded 5' primer were used in a second PCR of about 7 to 12 cycles. Using its own MiXCR run on the 5' RACE reads, TCRdb lists one record per CDR3 protein. The sample yields 550,000 to 750,000 distinct CDR3 sequences, 20% to 25% seen once. Material: blood. These receptors all come from a man between 65 and 85 years old in good health.

The rearrangement joins TRBV7-9 to TRBJ1-5, with D possibly matching TRBD1 (5 bases). This CDR3 comprises 14 residues. Germline assignment: CDR1 SEHNR and CDR2 FQNEAQ (reference sequence). V was trimmed by 1 base and J by 5 bases, leaving 9 bases between them. CDR3 region: CASSLEGPYQPQHF. For the CDR3, the DNA is TGTGCCAGCAGCTTAGAGGGGCCCTATCAGCCCCAGCATTTT.

The V gene is TRBV20-1, the J gene TRBJ1-6, with a possible D match to TRBD1 (6 bases). Looked up from germline, CDR1 is DFQATT and CDR2 is SNEGSKA (reference sequence). Trimming took off 1 base at V and 6 bases at J, with 13 bases between the two ends. The CDR3 is 15 amino acids. The CDR3, as DNA: TGCAGTGCTAGAGCGCGGGGGCCGCGTAATTCACCCCTCCACTTT. Residues: CSARARGPRNSPLHF.

This clonotype has a handful of counts. This rearrangement joins TRBV5-1 to TRBJ2-7; 10 bases align to TRBD1. The V segment lost 3 bases and the J segment 5 bases; nucleotides outside the gene matches: 5. Germline V gene sequence: CDR1 SGHRS, CDR2 YFSETQ. This CDR3 is built from 14 residues. The CDR3 DNA is TGCGCCAGCAGCTCGACCGGGACAGGGGACGAGCAGTACTTC. This codes for CASSSTGTGDEQYF.

In this sample, this clonotype turned up a few times. The chain links TRBV7-9 to TRBJ1-1; TRBD1 is a possible D gene (5 bases). The ends were cut back, 5 bases at V and 1 base at J, with 11 bases in the middle. Germline values: CDR1 SEHNR, CDR2 FQNEAQ (reference sequence). This CDR3 has 14 amino acids. The CDR3: CASSLDGANTEAFF. Here the CDR3 DNA reads TGTGCCAGCAGCCTGGATGGGGCGAACACTGAAGCTTTCTTT. The full variable domain, rest sourced from reference TRBV7-9 and TRBJ1-1, is DTGVSQNPRHKITKRGQNVTFRCDPISEHNRLYWYRQTLGQGPEFLTYFQNEAQLEKSRLLSDRFSAERPKGSFSTLEIQRTEQGDSAMYLCASSLDGANTEAFFGQGTRLTVV.

The rearrangement uses TRBV29-1 and TRBJ2-5; TRBD1 matches at 9 bases. The junction had 9 bases not matched to a gene; V was cut back by 3 bases and J by 4 bases. Germline V CDR1 and CDR2: SQVTM, ANQGSEA. The length of the CDR3 is 15 residues. CDR3 bases: TGCAGCGTTGAGAGGGGGACAGGGAGTGGAGAGACCCAGTACTTC. It is translated as CSVERGTGSGETQYF.

This chain connects TRBV20-1 to TRBJ2-3; 9 positions agree with TRBD1. The germline V gene encodes CDR1 DFQATT and CDR2 SNEGSKA (reference sequence). V gave up 2 bases and J gave up 5 bases; unmatched junction bases: 8. The CDR3 sequence is 15 residues long. CDR3 sequence (DNA): TGCAGTGCTAGACCAGACAGGGGGGGGATAGATACGCAGTATTTT. Its translation: CSARPDRGGIDTQYF.